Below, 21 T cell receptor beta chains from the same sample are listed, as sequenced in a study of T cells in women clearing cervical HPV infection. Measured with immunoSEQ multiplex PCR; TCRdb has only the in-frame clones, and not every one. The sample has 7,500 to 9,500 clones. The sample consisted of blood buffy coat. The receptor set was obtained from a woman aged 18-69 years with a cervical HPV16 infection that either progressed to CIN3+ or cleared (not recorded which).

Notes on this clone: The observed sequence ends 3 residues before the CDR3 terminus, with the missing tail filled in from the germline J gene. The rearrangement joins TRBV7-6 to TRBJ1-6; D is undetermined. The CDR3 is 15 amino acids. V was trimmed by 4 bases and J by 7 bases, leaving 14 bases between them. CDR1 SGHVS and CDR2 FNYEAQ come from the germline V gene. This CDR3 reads CASSSGRGDNSPLHF. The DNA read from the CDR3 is TGTGCCAGCAGCTCTGGGCGGGGTGACAATTCACCC.

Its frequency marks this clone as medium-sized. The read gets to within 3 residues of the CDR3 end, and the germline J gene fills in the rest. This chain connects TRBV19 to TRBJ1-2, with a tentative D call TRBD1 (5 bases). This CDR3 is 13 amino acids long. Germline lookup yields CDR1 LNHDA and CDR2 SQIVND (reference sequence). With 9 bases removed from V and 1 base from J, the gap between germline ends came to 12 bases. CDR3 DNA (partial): TGTGCCAGCGCTATGCAGGGTAACTATGGC. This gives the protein CASAMQGNYG. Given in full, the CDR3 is CASAMQGNYGYTF.

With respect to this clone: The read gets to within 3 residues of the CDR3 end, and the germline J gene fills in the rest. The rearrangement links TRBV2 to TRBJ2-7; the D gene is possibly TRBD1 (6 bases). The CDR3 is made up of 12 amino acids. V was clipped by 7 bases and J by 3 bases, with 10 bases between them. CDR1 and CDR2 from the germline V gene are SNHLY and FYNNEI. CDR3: CASTDRDYEQYF. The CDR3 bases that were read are TGTGCCAGCACGGACAGAGACTACGAG.

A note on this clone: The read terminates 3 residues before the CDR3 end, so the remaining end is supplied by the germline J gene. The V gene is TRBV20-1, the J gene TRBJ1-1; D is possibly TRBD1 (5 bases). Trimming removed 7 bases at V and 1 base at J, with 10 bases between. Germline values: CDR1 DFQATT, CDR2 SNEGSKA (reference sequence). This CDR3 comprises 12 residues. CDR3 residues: CSGRAGNTEAFF. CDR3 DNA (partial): TGCAGTGGCAGGGCAGGGAACACTGAA.

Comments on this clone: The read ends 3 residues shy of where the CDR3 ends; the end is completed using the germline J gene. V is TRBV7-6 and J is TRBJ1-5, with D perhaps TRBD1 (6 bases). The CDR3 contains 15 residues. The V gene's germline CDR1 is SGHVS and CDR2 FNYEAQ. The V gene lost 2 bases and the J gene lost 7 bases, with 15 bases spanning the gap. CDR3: CASSLSLGAGQPQHF. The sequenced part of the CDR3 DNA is TGTGCCAGCAGCTTAAGCCTGGGGGCTGGGCAGCCC.

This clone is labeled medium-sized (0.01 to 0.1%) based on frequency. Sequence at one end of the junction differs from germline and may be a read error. Partial CDR3 DNA: TGTGCTAGCAGCCCAGGGCGGGGGGGGACGAACACCGGGGAG. Its translation: CASSPGRGGTNTGE. The entire CDR3 protein reads CASSPGRGGTNTGELFF. V gene TRBV7-7 combines with J gene TRBJ2-2, with 9 bases that match TRBD2. The read ends 3 residues before the CDR3 terminus; that terminus is restored from the germline J gene. The germline CDR1 and CDR2 sequences are SSHAT and FNYEAQ (reference sequence). The CDR3 spans 17 residues. The full variable domain, completed using reference TRBV7-7 and TRBJ2-2, is GAGVSQSPRYKVTKRGQDVTLRCDPISSHATLYWYQQALGQGPEFLTYFNYEAQPDKSGLPSDRFSAERPEGSISTLTIQRTEQRDSAMYRCASSPGRGGTNTGELFFGEGSRLTVL.

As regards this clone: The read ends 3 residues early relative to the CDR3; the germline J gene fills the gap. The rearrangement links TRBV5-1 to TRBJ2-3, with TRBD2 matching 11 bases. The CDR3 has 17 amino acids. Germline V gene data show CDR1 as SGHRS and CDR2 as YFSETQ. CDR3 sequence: CASSLSLSSGGQETQYF. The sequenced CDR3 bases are TGCGCCAGCAGCTTGAGCTTGTCTAGCGGGGGGCAAGAGACG.

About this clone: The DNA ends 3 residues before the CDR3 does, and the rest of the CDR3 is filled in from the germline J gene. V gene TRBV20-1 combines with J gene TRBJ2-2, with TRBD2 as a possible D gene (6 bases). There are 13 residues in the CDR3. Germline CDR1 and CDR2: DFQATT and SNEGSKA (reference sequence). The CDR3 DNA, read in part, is TGCAGTGCTAGATGGGACTCTAATGAAAAG. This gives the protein CSARWDSNEK. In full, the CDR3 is CSARWDSNEKLFF.

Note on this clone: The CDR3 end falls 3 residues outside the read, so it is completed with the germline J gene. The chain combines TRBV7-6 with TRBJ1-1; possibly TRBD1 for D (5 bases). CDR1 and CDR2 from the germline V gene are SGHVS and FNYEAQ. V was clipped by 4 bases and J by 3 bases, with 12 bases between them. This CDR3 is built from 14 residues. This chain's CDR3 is CASSSPGAYTEAFF. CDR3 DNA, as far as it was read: TGTGCCAGCAGCTCGCCTGGGGCCTACACTGAA.

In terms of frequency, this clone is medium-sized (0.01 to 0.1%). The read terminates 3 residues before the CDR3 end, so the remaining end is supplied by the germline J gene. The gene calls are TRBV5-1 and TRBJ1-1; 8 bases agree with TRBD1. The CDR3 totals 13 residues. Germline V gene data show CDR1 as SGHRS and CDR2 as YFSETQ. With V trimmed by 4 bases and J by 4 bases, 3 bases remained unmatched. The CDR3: CASSVDRGTEAFF. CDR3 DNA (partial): TGCGCCAGCAGCGTCGACAGGGGCACTGAA.

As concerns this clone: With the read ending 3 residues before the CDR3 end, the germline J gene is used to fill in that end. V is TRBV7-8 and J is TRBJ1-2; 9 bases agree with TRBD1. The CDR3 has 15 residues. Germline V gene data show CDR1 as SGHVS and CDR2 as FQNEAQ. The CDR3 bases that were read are TGTGCCAGCAGCCCACGGACAGGGGCGCTTTACGAC. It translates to CASSPRTGALYD. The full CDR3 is CASSPRTGALYDYTF. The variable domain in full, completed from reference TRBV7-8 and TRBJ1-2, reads GAGVSQSPRYKVAKRGQDVALRCDPISGHVSLFWYQQALGQGPEFLTYFQNEAQLDKSGLPSDRFFAERPEGSVSTLKIQRTQQEDSAVYLCASSPRTGALYDYTFGSGTRLTVV.

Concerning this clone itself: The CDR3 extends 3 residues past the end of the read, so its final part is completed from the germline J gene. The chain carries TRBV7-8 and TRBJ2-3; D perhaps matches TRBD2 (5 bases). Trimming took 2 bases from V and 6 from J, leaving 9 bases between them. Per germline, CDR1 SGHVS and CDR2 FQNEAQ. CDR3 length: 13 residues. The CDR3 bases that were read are TGTGCCAGCAGCTTACTACTAGGTGATACG. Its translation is CASSLLLGDT. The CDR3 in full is CASSLLLGDTQYF.

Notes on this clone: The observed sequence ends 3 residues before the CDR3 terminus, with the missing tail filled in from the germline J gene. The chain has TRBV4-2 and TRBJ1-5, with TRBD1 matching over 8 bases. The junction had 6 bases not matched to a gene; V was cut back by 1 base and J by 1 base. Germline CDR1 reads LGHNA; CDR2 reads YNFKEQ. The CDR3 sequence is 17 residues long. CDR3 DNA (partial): TGTGCCAGCAGCCAAGCTGCGACAGGGGTGAGCAATCAGCCC. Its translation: CASSQAATGVSNQP. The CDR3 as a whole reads CASSQAATGVSNQPQHF.

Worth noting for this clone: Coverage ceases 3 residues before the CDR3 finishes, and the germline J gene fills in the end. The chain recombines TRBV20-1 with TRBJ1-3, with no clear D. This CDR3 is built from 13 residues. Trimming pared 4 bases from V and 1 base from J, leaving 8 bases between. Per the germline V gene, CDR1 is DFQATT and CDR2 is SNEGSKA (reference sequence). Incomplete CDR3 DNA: TGCAGTGCTATGGCTGAGTCTGGAAACACC. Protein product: CSAMAESGNT. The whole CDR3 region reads CSAMAESGNTIYF.

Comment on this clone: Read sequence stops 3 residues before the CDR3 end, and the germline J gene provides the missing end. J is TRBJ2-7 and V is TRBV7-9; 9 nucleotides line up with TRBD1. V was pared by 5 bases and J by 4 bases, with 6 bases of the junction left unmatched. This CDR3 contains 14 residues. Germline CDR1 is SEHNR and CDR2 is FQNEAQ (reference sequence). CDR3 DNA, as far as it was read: TGTGCCAGCAGCCCCGGGACAGGGATGTACGAG. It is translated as CASSPGTGMYE. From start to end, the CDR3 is CASSPGTGMYEQYF.

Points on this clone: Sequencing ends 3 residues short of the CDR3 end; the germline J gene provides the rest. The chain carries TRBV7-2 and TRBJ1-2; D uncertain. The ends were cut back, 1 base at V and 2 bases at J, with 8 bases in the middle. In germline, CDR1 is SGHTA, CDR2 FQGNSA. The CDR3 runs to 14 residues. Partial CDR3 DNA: TGTGCCAGCAGCTTAGGCCCAGAGAACTATGGC. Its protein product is CASSLGPENYG. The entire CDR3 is CASSLGPENYGYTF. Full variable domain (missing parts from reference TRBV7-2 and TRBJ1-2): GAGVSQSPSNKVTEKGKDVELRCDPISGHTALYWYRQSLGQGLEFLIYFQGNSAPDKSGLPSDRFSAERTGGSVSTLTIQRTQQEDSAVYLCASSLGPENYGYTFGSGTRLTVV.

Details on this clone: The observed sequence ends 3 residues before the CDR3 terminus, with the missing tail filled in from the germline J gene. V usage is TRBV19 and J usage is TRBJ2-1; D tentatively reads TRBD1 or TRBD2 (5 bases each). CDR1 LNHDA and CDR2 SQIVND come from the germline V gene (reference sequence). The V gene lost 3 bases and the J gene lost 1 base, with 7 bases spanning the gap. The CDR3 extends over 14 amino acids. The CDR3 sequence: CASSMRGSYNEQFF. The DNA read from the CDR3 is TGTGCCAGTAGTATGAGGGGTTCCTACAATGAG.

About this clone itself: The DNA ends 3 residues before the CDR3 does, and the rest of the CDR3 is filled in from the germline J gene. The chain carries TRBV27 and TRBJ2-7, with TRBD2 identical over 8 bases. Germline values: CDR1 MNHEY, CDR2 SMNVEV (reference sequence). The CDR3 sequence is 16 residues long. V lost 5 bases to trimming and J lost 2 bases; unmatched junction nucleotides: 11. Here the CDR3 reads CASSAPPAGDPYEQYF. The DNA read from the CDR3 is TGTGCCAGCAGTGCCCCGCCAGCGGGGGACCCCTACGAG.

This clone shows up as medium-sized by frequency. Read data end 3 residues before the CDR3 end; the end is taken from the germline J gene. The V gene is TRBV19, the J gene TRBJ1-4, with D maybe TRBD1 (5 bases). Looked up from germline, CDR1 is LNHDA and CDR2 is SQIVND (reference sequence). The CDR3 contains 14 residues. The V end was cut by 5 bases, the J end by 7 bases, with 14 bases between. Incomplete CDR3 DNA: TGTGCCAGTAGTGGTGGGGCGTCTGGTGAAAAA. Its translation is CASSGGASGEK. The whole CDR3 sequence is CASSGGASGEKLFF.

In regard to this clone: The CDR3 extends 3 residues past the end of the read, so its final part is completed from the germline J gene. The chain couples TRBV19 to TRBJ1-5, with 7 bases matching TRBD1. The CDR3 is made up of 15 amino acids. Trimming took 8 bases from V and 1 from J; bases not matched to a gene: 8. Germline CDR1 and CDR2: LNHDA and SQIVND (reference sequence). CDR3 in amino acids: CASEDRVWSNQPQHF. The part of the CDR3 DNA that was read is TGTGCCAGTGAAGACAGGGTGTGGAGCAATCAGCCC.

CDR3 DNA, as far as it was read: TGTGCCAGCAGTGAAAACAGGTCTGGAAAA. This sequence encodes CASSENRSGK. From start to end, the CDR3 is CASSENRSGKLFF. V gene TRBV6-1 combines with J gene TRBJ1-4, with D possibly being TRBD1 (5 bases). The read falls 3 residues short of the CDR3 end, and the missing part is taken from the germline J gene. This CDR3 is built from 13 residues. The germline V and J ends were trimmed by 2 bases and 10 bases, with 11 bases remaining between them. Germline V gives CDR1 MNHNS, CDR2 SASEGT.